This entry lists 24 T cell receptor beta chains sequenced from one sample in a study of T cells of healthy individuals. One entry per CDR3 protein results from TCRdb running MiXCR on the 5' RACE reads. The sample lists around 98,000 distinct CDR3 sequences, approximately 15% seen once, with about 6% in the top ten. These receptors all stem from a human donor in good health.

This chain links TRBV4-2 with TRBJ2-5; TRBD2 agrees at 7 bases. This CDR3 is 16 amino acids long. Trimming removed 2 bases from V and 2 bases from J; junction bases left unmatched: 8. CDR1 LGHNA and CDR2 YNFKEQ come from the germline V gene. The CDR3 sequence is CASSQRDYAQQETQYF. In DNA form, the CDR3 reads TGTGCCAGCAGCCAAAGGGACTATGCGCAACAAGAGACCCAGTACTTC.

The chain joins TRBV15 to TRBJ2-2, with 8 bases fitting TRBD1. The length of the CDR3 is 14 residues. V gave up 5 bases and J gave up 3 bases; unmatched junction bases: 2. Germline V gives CDR1 LNHNV, CDR2 YYDKDF (reference sequence). As DNA, the CDR3 is TGTGCCACCAGCGTACAGGGGGACACCGGGGAGCTGTTTTTT. Protein: CATSVQGDTGELFF.

In its sample, this clonotype was seen many times. The chain carries TRBV11-1 and TRBJ1-2; 9 nucleotides align to TRBD1. Germline CDR1 SGHAT, CDR2 FQDESV (reference sequence). This CDR3 is 15 amino acids long. V lost 5 bases, J lost 6 bases, and 10 bases stayed unmatched. CDR3 DNA sequence: TGTGCCAGCAGCACGACATTCACAGGGGGCAATGGCTACACCTTC. It specifies CASSTTFTGGNGYTF. The whole variable domain, remainder taken from reference TRBV11-1 and TRBJ1-2, is EAEVAQSPRYKITEKSQAVAFWCDPISGHATLYWYRQILGQGPELLVQFQDESVVDDSQLPKDRFSAERLKGVDSTLKIQPAELGDSAMYLCASSTTFTGGNGYTFGSGTRLTVV.

This clonotype showed up many times. V is TRBV6-2 or TRBV6-3 and J is TRBJ2-3; D gene uncertain. Germline assignment: CDR1 MNHEY and CDR2 SVGEGT. This CDR3 is 14 amino acids long. V gave up 5 bases and J gave up 6 bases, with 15 bases separating them. CDR3 sequence reads: CASSPLSLGDTQYF. CDR3 coding DNA: TGTGCCAGCAGTCCACTATCCCTCGGGGATACGCAGTATTTT.

The chain employs TRBV2 and TRBJ1-5; D is unclear. The germline V and J ends were trimmed by 8 bases and 3 bases, with 8 bases remaining between them. The CDR3 is 12 residues long. Per the germline V gene, CDR1 is SNHLY and CDR2 is FYNNEI. The DNA of the CDR3 is TGTGCCAGCTCAGGCGACAATCAGCCCCAGCATTTT. Protein product: CASSGDNQPQHF.

In this sample, this clonotype turned up many times. The V call is TRBV3-1, the J call TRBJ1-6; D is uncertain. The germline V gene encodes CDR1 LGHDT and CDR2 YNNKEL (reference sequence). With 1 base removed from V and 7 bases from J, the gap between germline ends came to 8 bases. This CDR3 has 14 residues. Here the CDR3 DNA reads TGTGCCAGCAGCCAAGGACGCCGAAATTCACCCCTCCACTTT. It translates to CASSQGRRNSPLHF. The variable domain in full, with the rest retrieved from reference TRBV3-1 and TRBJ1-6, is DTAVSQTPKYLVTQMGNDKSIKCEQNLGHDTMYWYKQDSKKFLKIMFSYNNKELIINETVPNRFSPKSPDKAHLNLHINSLELGDSAVYFCASSQGRRNSPLHFGNGTRLTVT.

The chain joins TRBV5-1 to TRBJ2-3; TRBD2 matches at 13 bases. The CDR3 is 16 residues long. The germline V gene encodes CDR1 SGHRS and CDR2 YFSETQ. J was trimmed by 6 bases and V by 6 bases; bases with no gene match: 10. CDR3 sequence reads: CASTLLGTSGIDTQYF. For the CDR3, the DNA is TGCGCCAGCACCCTACTAGGGACTAGCGGGATTGATACGCAGTATTTT. The complete variable domain, with remaining parts taken from reference TRBV5-1 and TRBJ2-3, reads KAGVTQTPRYLIKTRGQQVTLSCSPISGHRSVSWYQQTPGQGLQFLFEYFSETQRNKGNFPGRFSGRQFSNSRSEMNVSTLELGDSALYLCASTLLGTSGIDTQYFGPGTRLTVL.

This sequence joins TRBV20-1 and TRBJ2-5; the D is unclear. The ends were cut back, 0 bases at V and 5 bases at J, with 19 bases in the middle. The CDR3 is 16 amino acids. Germline-derived CDR1 and CDR2 are DFQATT and SNEGSKA (reference sequence). CDR3 residues: CSARDPDRSPAETQYF. DNA of the CDR3: TGCAGTGCTAGAGACCCGGACCGATCTCCAGCGGAGACCCAGTACTTC.

This chain connects TRBV19 to TRBJ2-3, with TRBD2 matching over 9 bases. V dropped 4 bases and J dropped 5; count of bases not matched to a gene: 4. The CDR3 covers 14 residues. Germline lookup yields CDR1 LNHDA and CDR2 SQIVND (reference sequence). The CDR3 nucleotides are TGTGCCAGTAGTAGAGCGGGAGGAGAAGATACGCAGTATTTT. Translating it yields CASSRAGGEDTQYF. The entire variable domain, with the rest obtained from reference TRBV19 and TRBJ2-3, is as follows: DGGITQSPKYLFRKEGQNVTLSCEQNLNHDAMYWYRQDPGQGLRLIYYSQIVNDFQKGDIAEGYSVSREKKESFPLTVTSAQKNPTAFYLCASSRAGGEDTQYFGPGTRLTVL.

Comment on this clonotype: One end of the junction does not line up with germline, which may come from a read error. The V gene is TRBV12-3 or TRBV12-4, the J gene TRBJ2-7; no clear D. The CDR3 runs to 12 residues. The CDR3 reads CASSSQAYGQYF. Written as DNA, the CDR3 is TGTGCCAGCAGTTCTCAAGCATACGGGCAGTACTTC.

This clonotype was detected ten times or more. The chain joins TRBV7-8 to TRBJ1-6, with D possibly matching TRBD1 (5 bases). V lost 4 bases, J lost 8 bases, and 18 bases lay in between. CDR3 size: 16 residues. CDR1 and CDR2 (germline): SGHVS, FQNEAQ. The CDR3 loop is CASSWTIEGAYSPLHF. The DNA for the CDR3 is TGTGCCAGCAGCTGGACTATCGAAGGGGCTTATTCACCCCTCCACTTT. Looking up the rest from reference TRBV7-8 and TRBJ1-6 gives the full variable domain: GAGVSQSPRYKVAKRGQDVALRCDPISGHVSLFWYQQALGQGPEFLTYFQNEAQLDKSGLPSDRFFAERPEGSVSTLKIQRTQQEDSAVYLCASSWTIEGAYSPLHFGNGTRLTVT.

This clonotype showed up many times. The CDR3 protein is CASSKACRGLSLTDTQYF. As DNA, the CDR3 is TGTGCCAGCAGCAAAGCTTGTAGAGGGTTATCCCTCACAGATACGCAGTATTTT. The chain combines TRBV21-1 with TRBJ2-3; TRBD2 reflects the table's D call only, with no check against the DNA. TRBV21-1 is reported as a pseudogene. The CDR3 consists of 18 residues.

V and J are TRBV5-1 and TRBJ2-7, with D possibly being TRBD2 (5 bases). The germline CDR1 and CDR2 sequences are SGHRS and YFSETQ. Trimming removed 0 bases from V and 0 bases from J, with 10 bases in between. This CDR3 has 15 residues. CDR3 nucleotide sequence: TGCGCCAGCAGCTTGGTTTCCGGGGACTCCTACGAGCAGTACTTC. It encodes CASSLVSGDSYEQYF.

The rearrangement joins TRBV29-1 to TRBJ2-5, with 7 bases identical to TRBD1. With 7 bases clipped from V and 1 base from J, the junction kept 3 bases outside the gene matches. CDR1 is SQVTM, CDR2 ANQGSEA, per germline. The CDR3 covers 12 residues. The DNA for the CDR3 is TGCAGCGGGGGACAGCCCCAAGAGACCCAGTACTTC. It codes for CSGGQPQETQYF.

This clonotype appeared a few times. V and J are TRBV25-1 and TRBJ2-7; 9 nucleotides align to TRBD1. The CDR3 consists of 13 residues. The germline V gene has CDR1 MGHDK and CDR2 SYGVNS. The ends lost 4 bases at V and 5 bases at J; junction bases unmatched: 3. Here the CDR3 reads CASSGQGGDEQYF. Here the CDR3 DNA reads TGTGCCAGCAGTGGACAGGGGGGGGACGAGCAGTACTTC.

This chain connects TRBV28 to TRBJ2-1; D might be TRBD1 (5 bases). With 2 bases removed from V and 3 bases from J, the gap between germline ends came to 8 bases. Germline-derived CDR1 and CDR2 are MDHEN and SYDVKM. This CDR3 contains 14 residues. CDR3 protein: CASSLGAYYNEQFF. In DNA form, the CDR3 reads TGTGCCAGCAGTTTAGGGGCTTACTACAATGAGCAGTTCTTC.

This clonotype was detected only a few times. The J gene is TRBJ2-7, the V gene TRBV12-3 or TRBV12-4, with D tentatively TRBD2 (5 bases). The CDR3 extends over 11 amino acids. V was pared by 2 bases and J by 7 bases, with 6 bases between. The CDR3 bases are TGTGCCAGCAGTTTAAGGGAGGAGCAGTACTTC. Its translation: CASSLREEQYF.

CDR3 residues: CASTPDRSEAFF. In DNA form, the CDR3 reads TGTGCCAGCACCCCAGACAGATCTGAAGCTTTCTTT. The chain has TRBV12-3 or TRBV12-4 and TRBJ1-1, with D perhaps matching TRBD1 (5 bases). With 7 bases removed from V and 6 bases from J, the gap between germline ends came to 12 bases. The CDR3 loop spans 12 amino acids.

This clonotype was picked up a small number of times. This chain joins TRBV6-2 or TRBV6-3 and TRBJ1-5, with D maybe TRBD1 (5 bases). CDR3 length: 14 residues. Trimming removed 7 bases from V and 6 bases from J, with 16 bases in between. Germline V gives CDR1 MNHEY, CDR2 SVGEGT. CDR3 sequence reads: CASTTWGTVQPQHF. CDR3 bases: TGTGCCAGCACCACGTGGGGGACGGTTCAGCCCCAGCATTTT.

The chain employs TRBV20-1 and TRBJ1-5, with TRBD1 matching over 7 bases. With V trimmed by 6 bases and J by 0 bases, 5 bases remained unmatched. This CDR3 has 14 residues. CDR1 and CDR2 from the germline V gene are DFQATT and SNEGSKA (reference sequence). Here the CDR3 reads CSANRGYSNQPQHF. The CDR3, as DNA: TGCAGTGCAAACAGGGGTTATAGCAATCAGCCCCAGCATTTT.

V gene TRBV28 combines with J gene TRBJ2-3, with D possibly matching TRBD1 (6 bases). V was cut by 2 bases and J by 2 bases, with 14 bases left in between. The CDR3 consists of 16 residues. Per the germline V gene, CDR1 is MDHEN and CDR2 is SYDVKM. The CDR3 loop reads CASSLIGGFDTDTQYF. The CDR3 DNA sequence: TGTGCCAGCAGTTTAATAGGGGGATTCGACACAGATACGCAGTATTTT. The full variable domain, its missing parts supplied by reference TRBV28 and TRBJ2-3, is DVKVTQSSRYLVKRTGEKVFLECVQDMDHENMFWYRQDPGLGLRLIYFSYDVKMKEKGDIPEGYSVSREKKERFSLILESASTNQTSMYLCASSLIGGFDTDTQYFGPGTRLTVL.

The rearrangement joins TRBV6-1 to TRBJ2-7, with 8 bases that match TRBD2. The V gene's germline CDR1 is MNHNS and CDR2 SASEGT. This CDR3 region has 14 residues. Trimming at V came to 2 bases and at J to 3 bases, leaving 3 bases not matched to a gene. Here the CDR3 reads CASSESAGGYEQYF. The DNA for the CDR3 is TGTGCCAGCAGTGAATCGGCGGGAGGCTACGAGCAGTACTTC.

This clonotype was counted many times. The rearrangement links TRBV29-1 to TRBJ2-1; D call uncertain. Trimming pared 6 bases from V and 10 bases from J, leaving 16 bases between. The CDR3 runs 12 residues. Germline V CDR1 and CDR2: SQVTM, ANQGSEA. For the CDR3, the DNA is TGCAGCGTCAGAGACGGGTTCCCCGAGCAGTTCTTC. Translated, it gives CSVRDGFPEQFF.

This chain joins TRBV10-3 and TRBJ2-7, with D tentatively TRBD1 (5 bases). V was pared by 4 bases and J by 1 base, with 5 bases between. From germline, CDR1 is ENHRY and CDR2 SYGVKD. The CDR3 is 12 amino acids. The CDR3 region has the DNA TGTGCCATCAGTGGACAGTCCTACGAGCAGTACTTC. It translates to CAISGQSYEQYF.